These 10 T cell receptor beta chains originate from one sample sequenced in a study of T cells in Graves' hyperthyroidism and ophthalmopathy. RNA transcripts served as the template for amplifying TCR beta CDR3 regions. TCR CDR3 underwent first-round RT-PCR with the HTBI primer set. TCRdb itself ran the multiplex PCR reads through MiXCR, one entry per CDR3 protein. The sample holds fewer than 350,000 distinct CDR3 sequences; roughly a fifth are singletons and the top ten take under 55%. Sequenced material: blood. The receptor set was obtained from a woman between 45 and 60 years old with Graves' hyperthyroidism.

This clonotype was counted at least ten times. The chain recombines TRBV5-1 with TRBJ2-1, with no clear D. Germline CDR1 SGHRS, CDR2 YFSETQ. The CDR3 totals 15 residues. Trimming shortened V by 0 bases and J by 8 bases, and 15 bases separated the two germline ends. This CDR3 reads CASSLDGGVWDEQFF. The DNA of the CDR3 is TGCGCCAGCAGCTTGGACGGCGGAGTATGGGATGAGCAGTTCTTC. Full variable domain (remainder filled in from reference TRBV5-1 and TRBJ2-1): KAGVTQTPRYLIKTRGQQVTLSCSPISGHRSVSWYQQTPGQGLQFLFEYFSETQRNKGNFPGRFSGRQFSNSRSEMNVSTLELGDSALYLCASSLDGGVWDEQFFGPGTRLTVL.

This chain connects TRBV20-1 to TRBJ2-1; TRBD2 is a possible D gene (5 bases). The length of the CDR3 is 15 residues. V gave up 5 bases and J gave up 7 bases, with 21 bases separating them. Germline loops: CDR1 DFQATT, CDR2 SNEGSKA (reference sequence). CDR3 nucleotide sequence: TGCAGTGCTGGAGCGGTCACGCCCATGGGAAATGAGCAGTTCTTC. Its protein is CSAGAVTPMGNEQFF.

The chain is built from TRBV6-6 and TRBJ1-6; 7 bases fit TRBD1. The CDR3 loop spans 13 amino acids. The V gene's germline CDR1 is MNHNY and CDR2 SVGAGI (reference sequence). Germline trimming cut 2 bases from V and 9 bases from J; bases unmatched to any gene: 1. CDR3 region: CASSYHRGSPLHF. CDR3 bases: TGTGCCAGCAGTTACCACAGGGGTTCACCCCTCCACTTT.

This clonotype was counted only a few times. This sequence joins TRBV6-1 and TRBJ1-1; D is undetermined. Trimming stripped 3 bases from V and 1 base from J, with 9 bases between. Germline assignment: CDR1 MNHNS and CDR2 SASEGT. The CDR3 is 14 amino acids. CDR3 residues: CASSDLSRNTEAFF. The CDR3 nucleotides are TGTGCCAGCAGTGATCTATCGAGGAACACTGAAGCTTTCTTT.

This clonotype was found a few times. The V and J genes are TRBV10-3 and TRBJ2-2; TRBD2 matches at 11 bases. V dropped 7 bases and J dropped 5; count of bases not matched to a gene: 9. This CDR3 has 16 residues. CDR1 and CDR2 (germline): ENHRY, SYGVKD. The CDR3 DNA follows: TGTGCCATCAACTCTCTAGCGGGAGGAGGTACCGGGGAGCTGTTTTTT. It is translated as CAINSLAGGGTGELFF.

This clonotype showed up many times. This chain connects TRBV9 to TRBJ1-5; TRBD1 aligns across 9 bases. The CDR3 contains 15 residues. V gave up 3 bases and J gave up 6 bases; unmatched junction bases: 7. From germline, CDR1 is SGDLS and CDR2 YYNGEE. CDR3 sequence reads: CASSATGGDGQPQHF. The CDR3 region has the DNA TGTGCCAGCAGCGCAACAGGGGGCGACGGTCAGCCCCAGCATTTT.

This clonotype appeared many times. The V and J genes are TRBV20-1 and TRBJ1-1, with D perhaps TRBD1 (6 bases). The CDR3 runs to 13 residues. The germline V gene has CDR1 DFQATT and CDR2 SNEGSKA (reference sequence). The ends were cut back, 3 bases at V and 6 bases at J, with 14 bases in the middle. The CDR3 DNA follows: TGCAGTGCTAGTCCAGGGGAACGGTCTGAAGCTTTCTTT. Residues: CSASPGERSEAFF.

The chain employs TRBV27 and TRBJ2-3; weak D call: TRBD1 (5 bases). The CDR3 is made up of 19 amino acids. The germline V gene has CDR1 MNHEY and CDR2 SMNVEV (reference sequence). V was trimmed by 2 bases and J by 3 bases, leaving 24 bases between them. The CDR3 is CASSLILRARAQGTDTQYF. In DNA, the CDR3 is TGTGCCAGCAGTTTAATTCTCCGGGCGCGAGCCCAGGGAACAGATACGCAGTATTTT.

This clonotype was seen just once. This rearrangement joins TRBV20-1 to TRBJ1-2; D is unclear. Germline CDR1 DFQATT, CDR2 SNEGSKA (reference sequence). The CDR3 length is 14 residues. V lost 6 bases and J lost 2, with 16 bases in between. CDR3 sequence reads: CSALKEQPNYGYTF. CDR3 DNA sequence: TGCAGTGCCTTGAAGGAACAGCCGAACTATGGCTACACCTTC.

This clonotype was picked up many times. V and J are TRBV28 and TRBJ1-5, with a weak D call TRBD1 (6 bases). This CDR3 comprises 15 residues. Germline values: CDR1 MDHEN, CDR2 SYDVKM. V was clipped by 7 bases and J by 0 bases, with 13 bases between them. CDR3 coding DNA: TGTGCCAGCAACACACAGGGCCATAGCAATCAGCCCCAGCATTTT. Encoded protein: CASNTQGHSNQPQHF. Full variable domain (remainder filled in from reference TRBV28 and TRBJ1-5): DVKVTQSSRYLVKRTGEKVFLECVQDMDHENMFWYRQDPGLGLRLIYFSYDVKMKEKGDIPEGYSVSREKKERFSLILESASTNQTSMYLCASNTQGHSNQPQHFGDGTRLSIL.